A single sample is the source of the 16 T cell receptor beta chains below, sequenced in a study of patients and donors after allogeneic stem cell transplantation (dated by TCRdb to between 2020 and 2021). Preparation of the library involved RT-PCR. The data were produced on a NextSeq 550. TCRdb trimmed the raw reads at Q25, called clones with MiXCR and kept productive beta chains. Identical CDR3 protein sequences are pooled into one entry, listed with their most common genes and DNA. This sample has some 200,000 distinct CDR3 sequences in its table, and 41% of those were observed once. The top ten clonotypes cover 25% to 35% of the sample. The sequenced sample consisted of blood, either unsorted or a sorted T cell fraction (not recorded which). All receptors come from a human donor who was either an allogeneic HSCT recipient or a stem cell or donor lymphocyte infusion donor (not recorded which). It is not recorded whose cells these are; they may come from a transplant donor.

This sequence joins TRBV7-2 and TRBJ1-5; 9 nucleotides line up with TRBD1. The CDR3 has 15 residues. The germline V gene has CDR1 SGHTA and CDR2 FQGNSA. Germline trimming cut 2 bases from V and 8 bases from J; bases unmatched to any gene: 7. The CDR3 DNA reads TGTGCCAGCAGCTTATACGGGACAGGGAACGAGCCCCAGCATTTT. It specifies CASSLYGTGNEPQHF. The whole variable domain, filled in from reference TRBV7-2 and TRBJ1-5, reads GAGVSQSPSNKVTEKGKDVELRCDPISGHTALYWYRQSLGQGLEFLIYFQGNSAPDKSGLPSDRFSAERTGGSVSTLTIQRTQQEDSAVYLCASSLYGTGNEPQHFGDGTRLSIL.

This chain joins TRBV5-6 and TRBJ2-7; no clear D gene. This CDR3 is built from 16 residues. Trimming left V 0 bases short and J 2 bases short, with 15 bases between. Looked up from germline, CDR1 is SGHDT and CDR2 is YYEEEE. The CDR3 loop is CASSLVSGALTYEQYF. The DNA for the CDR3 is TGTGCCAGCAGCTTGGTTTCCGGAGCCCTTACCTACGAGCAGTACTTC.

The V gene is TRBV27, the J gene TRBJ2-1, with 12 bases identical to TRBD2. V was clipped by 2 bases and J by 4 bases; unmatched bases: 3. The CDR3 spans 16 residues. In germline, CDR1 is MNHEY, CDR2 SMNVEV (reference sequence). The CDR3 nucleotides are TGTGCCAGCAGTTTAAGACTAGCGGGAGCATACAATGAGCAGTTCTTC. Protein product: CASSLRLAGAYNEQFF.

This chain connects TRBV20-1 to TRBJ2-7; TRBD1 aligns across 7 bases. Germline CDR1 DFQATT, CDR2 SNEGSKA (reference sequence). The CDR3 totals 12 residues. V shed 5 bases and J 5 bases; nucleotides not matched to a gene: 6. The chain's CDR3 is CSASRQGDEQYF. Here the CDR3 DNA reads TGCAGTGCTTCGCGACAGGGAGACGAGCAGTACTTC.

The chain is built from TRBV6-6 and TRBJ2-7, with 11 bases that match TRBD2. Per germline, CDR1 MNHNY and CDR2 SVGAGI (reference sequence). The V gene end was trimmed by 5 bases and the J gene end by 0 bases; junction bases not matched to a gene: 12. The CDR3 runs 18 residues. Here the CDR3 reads CASSTPGLAVGASYEQYF. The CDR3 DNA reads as TGTGCCAGCAGTACACCGGGACTAGCGGTAGGGGCCTCCTACGAGCAGTACTTC.

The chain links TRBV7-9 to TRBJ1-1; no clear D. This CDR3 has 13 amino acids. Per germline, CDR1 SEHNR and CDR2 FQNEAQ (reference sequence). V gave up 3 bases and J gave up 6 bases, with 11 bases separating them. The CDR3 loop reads CASSLTGWAEAFF. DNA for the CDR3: TGTGCCAGCAGCTTGACTGGGTGGGCTGAAGCTTTCTTT.

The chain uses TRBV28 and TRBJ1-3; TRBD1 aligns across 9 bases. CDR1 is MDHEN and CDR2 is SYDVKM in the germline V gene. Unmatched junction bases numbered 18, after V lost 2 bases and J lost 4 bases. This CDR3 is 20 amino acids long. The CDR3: CASSLLLGTGRFSGGNTIYF. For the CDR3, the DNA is TGTGCCAGCAGTTTACTGTTGGGGACAGGGAGGTTTTCTGGGGGAAACACCATATATTTT. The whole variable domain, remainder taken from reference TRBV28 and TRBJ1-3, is DVKVTQSSRYLVKRTGEKVFLECVQDMDHENMFWYRQDPGLGLRLIYFSYDVKMKEKGDIPEGYSVSREKKERFSLILESASTNQTSMYLCASSLLLGTGRFSGGNTIYFGEGSWLTVV.

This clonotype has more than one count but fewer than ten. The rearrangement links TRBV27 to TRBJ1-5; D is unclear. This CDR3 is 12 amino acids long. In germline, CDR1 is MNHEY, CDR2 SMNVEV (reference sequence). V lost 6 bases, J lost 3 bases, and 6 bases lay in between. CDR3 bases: TGTGCCAGCAGGGGTTACAATCAGCCCCAGCATTTT. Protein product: CASRGYNQPQHF.

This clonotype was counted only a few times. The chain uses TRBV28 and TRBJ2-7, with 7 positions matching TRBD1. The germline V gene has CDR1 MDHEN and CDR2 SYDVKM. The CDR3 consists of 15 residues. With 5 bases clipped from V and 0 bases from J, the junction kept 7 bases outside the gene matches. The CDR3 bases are TGTGCCAGCAGTCACGACAGGGAGACCTCCTACGAGCAGTACTTC. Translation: CASSHDRETSYEQYF.

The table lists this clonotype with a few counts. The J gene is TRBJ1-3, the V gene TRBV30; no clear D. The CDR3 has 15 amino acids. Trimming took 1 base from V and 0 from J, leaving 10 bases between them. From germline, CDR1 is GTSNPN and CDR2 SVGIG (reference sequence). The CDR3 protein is CAWSGASLSGNTIYF. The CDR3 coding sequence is TGTGCCTGGAGTGGGGCATCCCTCTCTGGAAACACCATATATTTT.

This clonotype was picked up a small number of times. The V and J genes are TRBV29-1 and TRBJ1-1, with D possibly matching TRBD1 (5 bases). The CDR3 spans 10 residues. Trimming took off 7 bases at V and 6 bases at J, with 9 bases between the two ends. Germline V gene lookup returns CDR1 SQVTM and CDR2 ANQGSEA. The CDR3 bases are TGCAGCGCAGGGTTCCCTGAAGCTTTCTTT. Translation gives CSAGFPEAFF.

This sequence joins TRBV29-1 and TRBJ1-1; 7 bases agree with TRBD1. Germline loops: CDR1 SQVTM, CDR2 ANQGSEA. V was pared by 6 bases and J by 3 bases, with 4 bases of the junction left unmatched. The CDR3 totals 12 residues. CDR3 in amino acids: CSVAGQYTEAFF. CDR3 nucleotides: TGCAGCGTCGCGGGACAGTACACTGAAGCTTTCTTT.

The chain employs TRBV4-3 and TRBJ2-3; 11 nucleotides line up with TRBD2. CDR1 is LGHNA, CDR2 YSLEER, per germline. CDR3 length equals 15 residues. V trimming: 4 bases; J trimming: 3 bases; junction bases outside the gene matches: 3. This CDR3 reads CASSRRLAGTDTQYF. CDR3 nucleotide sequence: TGCGCCAGCAGCCGAAGACTAGCGGGGACAGATACGCAGTATTTT.

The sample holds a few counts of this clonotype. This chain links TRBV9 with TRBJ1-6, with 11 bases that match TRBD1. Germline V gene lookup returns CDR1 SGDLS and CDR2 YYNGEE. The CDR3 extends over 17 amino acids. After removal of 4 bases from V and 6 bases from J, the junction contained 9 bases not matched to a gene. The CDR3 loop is CASSKLGTGGINSPLHF. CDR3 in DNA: TGTGCCAGCAGCAAACTTGGGACAGGGGGGATTAATTCACCCCTCCACTTT.

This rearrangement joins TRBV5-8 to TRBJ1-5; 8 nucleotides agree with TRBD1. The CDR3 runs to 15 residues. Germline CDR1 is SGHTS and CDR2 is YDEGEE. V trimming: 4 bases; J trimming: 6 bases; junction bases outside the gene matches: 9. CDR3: CASSVRDRKFQPQHF. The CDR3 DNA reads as TGTGCCAGCAGCGTCCGGGACAGGAAGTTTCAGCCCCAGCATTTT.

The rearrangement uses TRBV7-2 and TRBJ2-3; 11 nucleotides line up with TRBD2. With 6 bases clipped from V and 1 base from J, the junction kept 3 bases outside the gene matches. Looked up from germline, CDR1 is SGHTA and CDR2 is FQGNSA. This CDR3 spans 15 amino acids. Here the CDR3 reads CASRLGLAGTDTQYF. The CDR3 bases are TGTGCCAGCAGGTTGGGACTAGCGGGCACAGATACGCAGTATTTT.